The T cell receptor beta chain under discussion was sequenced for a study of Ad26.COV2.S vaccination and SARS-CoV-2 variants. Details on this clone: Its antigen is undetermined.

Study-wide results and caveats: The TCR breadth and depth analyses may have understated or missed part of the total T cell responses. Participants given vaccine showed non-spike TCR breadth similar to that of placebo recipients. Greater spike-specific TCR breadth was seen in vaccine recipients than in placebo recipients.

Specified treatment: some 20 received Ad26.COV2.S at low or high dose, single or two shots; 5 received placebo; per-sample allocation not given. At day 63 after the first vaccine or placebo injection, samples were drawn. The donor's status was that of an adult aged 18-55 years in Boston. Assay: immunoSEQ multiplex PCR; the TCRdb copy retains only in-frame clones and omits some. The sample shows about 680,000 clones, around 89% of them seen only once. Trimming cost V 8 bases and J 4 bases, with 22 bases left between them. The CDR3 has 16 residues. Looked up from germline, CDR1 is SEHNR and CDR2 is FQNEAQ (reference sequence).

The material was peripheral blood, obtained in a trial of Ad26.COV2.S vaccine versus placebo. This clonotype was obtained from a person aged 18-60 years who received the Ad26.COV2.S COVID-19 vaccine or a placebo. The gene calls are TRBV7-9 and TRBJ2-3, with D perhaps TRBD1 (6 bases). This CDR3 reads CASSLGRQGQADTQYF. The DNA for the CDR3 is TGTGCCAGCTCCCTGGGTAGGCAGGGGCAGGCAGATACGCAGTATTTT.